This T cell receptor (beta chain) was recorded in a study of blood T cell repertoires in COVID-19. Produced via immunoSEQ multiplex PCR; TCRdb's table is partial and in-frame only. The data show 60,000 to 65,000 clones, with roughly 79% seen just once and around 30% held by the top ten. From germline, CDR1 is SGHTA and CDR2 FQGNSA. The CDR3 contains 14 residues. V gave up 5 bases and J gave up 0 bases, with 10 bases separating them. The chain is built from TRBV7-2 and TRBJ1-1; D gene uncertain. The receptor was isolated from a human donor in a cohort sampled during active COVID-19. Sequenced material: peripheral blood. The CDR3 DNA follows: TGTGCCAGCAGCGCTTCAAGAGTGAACACTGAAGCTTTCTTT. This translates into CASSASRVNTEAFF.